This is a list of T cell receptor beta chains from one sample in a study of T cells in Graves' hyperthyroidism and ophthalmopathy. TCRdb re-called the multiplex PCR reads through MiXCR, storing one row per CDR3 protein. Of approximately 590,000 distinct CDR3 sequences in the sample, about 45% are singletons; the top ten hold about 7.8%. Sequenced sample: peripheral blood or thyroid tissue (not recorded which). Receptors originate from a woman aged 18-29 years with Graves' hyperthyroidism. Both conserved end residues are part of each CDR3. The order of the fields is CDR3 DNA, CDR3 protein, CDR3 length, clone size, V gene, J gene, D gene. The D gene is left open where the match is weak. Clone size, where shown, is once, few, many, or a class for clones that have expanded.

TGTGCCAGTGCGGGACAGGGAAACTACGAGCAGTACTTC	CASAGQGNYEQYF	13	many	TRBV19	TRBJ2-7	TRBD1
TGTGCCACCAGTGACCCGGGACAGAGAACCTACGAGCAGTACTTC	CATSDPGQRTYEQYF	15	many	TRBV24-1	TRBJ2-7	TRBD1
TGCAGCGTTGGAAGCGGGAGGTACGAGCAGTACTTC	CSVGSGRYEQYF	12	NA	TRBV29-1	TRBJ2-7	TRBD2
TGTGCCAGCAGCTCTGGCGCTAGCGGATACTACGAGCAGTACTTC	CASSSGASGYYEQYF	15	NA	TRBV5-5	TRBJ2-7	TRBD2
TGTGCCACCAGCAGAGATGAGGACAGGGAGCAGTACTTC	CATSRDEDREQYF	13	NA	TRBV15	TRBJ2-7	TRBD1
TGTGCCAGCAGTTACAGACAGGGGACCCAGCCCCAGCATTTT	CASSYRQGTQPQHF	14	few	TRBV6-2/TRBV6-3	TRBJ1-5	TRBD1
TGTGCCAGCAGTCAAGGGGCAGGCGAGCAGTACTTC	CASSQGAGEQYF	12	NA	TRBV5-6	TRBJ2-7	NA
TGCAGCGTTGAGGGACACGCCAACACTGAAGCTTTCTTT	CSVEGHANTEAFF	13	many	TRBV29-1	TRBJ1-1	NA
TGTGCCTGGAGTGTACTTACGGAAGAGACCCAGTACTTC	CAWSVLTEETQYF	13	NA	TRBV7-2	TRBJ2-5	NA
TGTGCCAGTAGTGTGGGACCGACGCACCAGTACTTC	CASSVGPTHQYF	12	NA	TRBV19	TRBJ2-7	NA
TGTGCCAGCAGCCAAGTTGGGGACGGGGCCCAGCATTTT	CASSQVGDGAQHF	13	few	TRBV7-9	TRBJ1-5	NA
TGTGCCAGCAGCTCGACCGTGGGGGCCGCCTATGGCTACACCTTC	CASSSTVGAAYGYTF	15	few	TRBV10-3	TRBJ1-2	NA
TGTGCCATCAGTGGGCAGCACACCGGGGAGCTGTTTTTT	CAISGQHTGELFF	13	NA	TRBV10-3	TRBJ2-2	NA
TGTGCCAGCAGTCGGGACCCGTTCTACGAGCAGTACTTC	CASSRDPFYEQYF	13	many	TRBV7-2	TRBJ2-7	NA
TGTGCCACTTCGACAGGGGCCGTCGACGATGGCTACACCTTC	CATSTGAVDDGYTF	14	many	TRBV7-2	TRBJ1-2	TRBD1
TGTGCCACCGGACCCTATTCTCCTGAAGCTTTCTTT	CATGPYSPEAFF	12	NA	TRBV7-9	TRBJ1-1	NA
TGTGCCAGCAGTTTTCCACAGGGTCATCAGCCCCAGCATTTT	CASSFPQGHQPQHF	14	NA	TRBV2	TRBJ1-5	NA
TGTGCCAGCAGTGCCCCGCTGGGAGTCTCCTACGAGCAGTACTTC	CASSAPLGVSYEQYF	15	NA	TRBV25-1	TRBJ2-7	NA
TGTGCTACCAGCAGAGTGAACGATCCTCCCTACGAGCAGTACTTC	CATSRVNDPPYEQYF	15	NA	TRBV15	TRBJ2-7	NA
TGTGCCAGCAGCTTCCAAAGCGGAGCGGACTACGAGCAGTACTTC	CASSFQSGADYEQYF	15	NA	TRBV7-3	TRBJ2-7	NA
TGCAGCGTAGGACAGGGGGCAGGGGAGCTGTTTTTT	CSVGQGAGELFF	12	NA	TRBV29-1	TRBJ2-2	TRBD1
TGTGCCAGCAGTGAAGTTATAGCCCGTTCGTTCTTC	CASSEVIARSFF	12	NA	TRBV6-1	TRBJ2-1	NA
TGTGCCAGCAGTGATCTCCGAGGGGCAGGCGATGGCTACACCTTC	CASSDLRGAGDGYTF	15	NA	TRBV25-1	TRBJ1-2	NA
TGTGCCAGCGCCCCACGGGGTGGAGGGGAGCCCCAGCATTTT	CASAPRGGGEPQHF	14	many	TRBV2	TRBJ1-5	NA
TGTGCCAGCAGTTCCTTTTCCGGGACAGCCTACGAGCAGTACTTC	CASSSFSGTAYEQYF	15	NA	TRBV7-2	TRBJ2-7	TRBD1
TGTGCCAGCAGTGAGGGCAGGGCAGGGACCCAGTACTTC	CASSEGRAGTQYF	13	NA	TRBV2	TRBJ2-5	NA
TGTGCCAGTAGTATCCGACCTAAACCAAACAATCAGCCCCAGCATTTT	CASSIRPKPNNQPQHF	16	NA	TRBV19	TRBJ1-5	NA
TGTGCCAGTAGTCAGACGAGGAACACTGAAGCTTTCTTT	CASSQTRNTEAFF	13	NA	TRBV19	TRBJ1-1	NA
TGTGCCAGCAGCTTTTTCGGGACGAACACTGAAGCTTTCTTT	CASSFFGTNTEAFF	14	few	TRBV7-2	TRBJ1-1	NA
TGTGCCAGCAGTCCAGGTCGGGGGACCTATGGCTACACCTTC	CASSPGRGTYGYTF	14	few	TRBV12-3/TRBV12-4	TRBJ1-2	NA
TGTGCCAGCAGCTTAGTCGGGGGAAATGGCTACACCTTC	CASSLVGGNGYTF	13	few	TRBV7-8	TRBJ1-2	NA
TGTGCCAGCAGCCAAAGAGGGGGGAGCTATGGCTACACCTTC	CASSQRGGSYGYTF	14	few	TRBV14	TRBJ1-2	NA
TGCAGCGCTAGACAGGGGGCCGGGTACGAGCAGTACTTC	CSARQGAGYEQYF	13	NA	TRBV29-1	TRBJ2-7	TRBD1
TGTGCCAGCAGAGATTTCGCGGGGGAAGAGGAAAAACTGTTTTTT	CASRDFAGEEEKLFF	15	NA	TRBV11-1	TRBJ1-4	NA
TGTGCCAGCAGCCCAACAGGGGAGATCTACGAGCAGTACTTC	CASSPTGEIYEQYF	14	few	TRBV7-9	TRBJ2-7	TRBD1
TGTGCCACCAAGTTCGGTGGGAGGAATTCACCCCTCCACTTT	CATKFGGRNSPLHF	14	few	TRBV15	TRBJ1-6	NA
TGCGCCAGCAGCTTGGGACTAGTCTCTGGAAACACCATATATTTT	CASSLGLVSGNTIYF	15	NA	TRBV5-1	TRBJ1-3	NA
TGTGCCAGCAGGGTAGCGGGGGTCTACGAGCAGTACTTC	CASRVAGVYEQYF	13	few	TRBV2	TRBJ2-7	TRBD2
TGTGCCAGCAAGCATGGACAGGGGGCCGGGGAGACCCAGTACTTC	CASKHGQGAGETQYF	15	NA	TRBV7-9	TRBJ2-5	TRBD1
TGTGCCAGCAGCTTAGCGATAGAAAGCGGCGAGACCCAGTACTTC	CASSLAIESGETQYF	15	NA	TRBV7-9	TRBJ2-5	NA
TGTGCCAGCAGCTTAGTAGCGGGAGTGGGCGAGCAGTACTTC	CASSLVAGVGEQYF	14	few	TRBV7-8	TRBJ2-7	TRBD2
TGTGCCACCAGCGCGGACAGTTCCTCTGGGGCCAACGTCCTGACTTTC	CATSADSSSGANVLTF	16	NA	TRBV15	TRBJ2-6	NA
TGTGCCAGCAGCCTACAGGGCCCGAACACCGGGGAGCTGTTTTTT	CASSLQGPNTGELFF	15	NA	TRBV10-3	TRBJ2-2	NA
TGCAGCGTTGAAGGCCCGGGGGGCTACACCTTC	CSVEGPGGYTF	11	NA	TRBV29-1	TRBJ1-2	NA
TGTGCCAGCAGCTTAGCATCAGGACATTCACCCCTCCACTTT	CASSLASGHSPLHF	14	many	TRBV7-2	TRBJ1-6	NA
TGCAGTGCTAGATCGACCCTAGAGGACGAGCAGTACTTC	CSARSTLEDEQYF	13	many	TRBV20-1	TRBJ2-7	NA
TGTGCCAGCAGTCGAGAGGGCTTCGGCCAAAACATTCAGTACTTC	CASSREGFGQNIQYF	15	NA	TRBV7-6	TRBJ2-4	NA
TGTGCCACCAGTGATGGGGCACACCAAGAGACCCAGTACTTC	CATSDGAHQETQYF	14	NA	TRBV24-1	TRBJ2-5	NA
TGTGCCAGCAGCTTAGTGGGGGACAACTACGAGCAGTACTTC	CASSLVGDNYEQYF	14	many	TRBV7-9	TRBJ2-7	NA
TGCAGCGTGGGACAGTTCTCCTACGGGGAGCAGTACTTC	CSVGQFSYGEQYF	13	NA	TRBV29-1	TRBJ2-7	TRBD1
TGTGCCAGCAGTATTGGACAGGGGGTCAACGAGCAGTACTTC	CASSIGQGVNEQYF	14	NA	TRBV12-3/TRBV12-4	TRBJ2-7	TRBD1